This entry lists 8 T cell receptor beta chains sequenced from one sample in a study of cytomegalovirus exposure and HLA in healthy donors. It was with 60 Vbeta and 13 Jbeta primers that the PCR ran. The assay was immunoSEQ multiplex PCR, and TCRdb's table has in-frame clones only and misses some. The data contain about 120,000 clones, 77% of them singletons. Sequenced sample: PBMCs. The receptors were sampled from a man younger than 35 in good health and CMV-seropositive.

The V and J genes are TRBV6-5 and TRBJ1-2; 10 bases agree with TRBD1. CDR1 MNHEY and CDR2 SVGAGI come from the germline V gene. V gave up 7 bases and J gave up 6 bases; unmatched junction bases: 8. The CDR3 loop spans 14 amino acids. The CDR3 DNA is TGTGCCAGCACTAAAGACAGGGGGCTAAATGGCTACACCTTC. Its protein is CASTKDRGLNGYTF.

This chain uses TRBV11-1 with TRBJ1-4; 9 nucleotides agree with TRBD1. Germline CDR1 is SGHAT and CDR2 is FQDESV (reference sequence). Losses at the gene ends were 5 bases for V and 6 bases for J; bases not matched to a gene: 1. There are 13 residues in the CDR3. CDR3 coding DNA: TGTGCCAGCAGCAGGGACAGGGATGAAAAACTGTTTTTT. This codes for CASSRDRDEKLFF.

This sequence joins TRBV30 and TRBJ1-3; a possible D gene is TRBD1 (5 bases). Trimming took off 4 bases at V and 0 bases at J, with 7 bases between the two ends. This CDR3 has 13 amino acids. Germline CDR1 reads GTSNPN; CDR2 reads SVGIG (reference sequence). CDR3 nucleotide sequence: TGTGCCTGGACAGGGTCCTCTGGAAACACCATATATTTT. Translated, it gives CAWTGSSGNTIYF. The complete variable domain, with remaining parts taken from reference TRBV30 and TRBJ1-3, reads SQTIHQWPATLVQPVGSPLSLECTVEGTSNPNLYWYRQAAGRGLQLLFYSVGIGQISSEVPQNLSASRPQDRQFILSSKKLLLSDSGFYLCAWTGSSGNTIYFGEGSWLTVV.

The chain joins TRBV5-6 to TRBJ1-4; maybe TRBD1 (6 bases). V was clipped by 3 bases and J by 8 bases, with 17 bases between them. From germline, CDR1 is SGHDT and CDR2 YYEEEE. This CDR3 contains 15 residues. The CDR3 here is CASSSGGLGREKLFF. DNA of the CDR3: TGTGCCAGCAGCTCGGGGGGGCTCGGGAGGGAAAAACTGTTTTTT.

The rearrangement joins TRBV30 to TRBJ2-1; D is possibly TRBD2 (5 bases). CDR3 length: 16 amino acids. The germline CDR1 and CDR2 sequences are GTSNPN and SVGIG (reference sequence). V lost 0 bases and J lost 2, with 14 bases in between. CDR3 coding DNA: TGTGCCTGGAGTGTCCCACTTGGCGGGCCCTACAATGAGCAGTTCTTC. Translation: CAWSVPLGGPYNEQFF.

The chain links TRBV6-1 to TRBJ1-4; weak D call: TRBD1 (5 bases). This CDR3 spans 12 amino acids. The ends were cut back, 7 bases at V and 16 bases at J, with 19 bases in the middle. Germline V gene data show CDR1 as MNHNS and CDR2 as SASEGT. The CDR3 region is CASKPPVGGAFF. The CDR3 DNA reads as TGTGCCAGCAAGCCACCGGTGGGGGGAGCGTTTTTT.

This chain uses TRBV29-1 with TRBJ1-2; D is possibly TRBD1 (5 bases). Germline CDR1 is SQVTM and CDR2 is ANQGSEA. The length of the CDR3 is 13 residues. V was clipped by 5 bases and J by 3 bases, with 13 bases between them. The chain's CDR3 is CSVRGAGHYGYTF. The CDR3 DNA reads TGCAGCGTTCGCGGAGCAGGGCACTATGGCTACACCTTC.

The rearrangement joins TRBV6-6 to TRBJ1-5; the D gene is possibly TRBD1 (5 bases). Trimming took off 5 bases at V and 2 bases at J, with 10 bases between the two ends. The germline V gene encodes CDR1 MNHNY and CDR2 SVGAGI (reference sequence). The CDR3 is made up of 14 amino acids. CDR3 sequence reads: CASSGWGGNQPQHF. CDR3 coding DNA: TGTGCCAGCAGTGGATGGGGGGGCAATCAGCCCCAGCATTTT.